The clone carrying this T cell receptor (beta chain) was observed once. Its target is not known. The source of the sample is a study of PD-1 blockade in classical Hodgkin lymphoma. Regarding the study as a whole: Unlike CD8+ TCR diversity, which did not rise significantly by C4D1, CD4+ TCR diversity did. Complete responders showed a baseline diversity that resembled the diversity of newly diagnosed patients. Those starting nivolumab under 1 year post-ASCT were excluded.

Brentuximab vedotin exposure varied among the patients, all of whom had relapsed after autologous stem cell transplantation. Sequencing used immunoSEQ multiplex PCR; TCRdb keeps in-frame clones, though not all of them. This sample carries 30,000 to 50,000 clones, about three quarters of them seen once, and the ten largest clones take about a tenth. The sequencing here drew on peripheral blood mononuclear cells (PBMCs), taken at baseline. The TCR originated in a human donor with classical Hodgkin lymphoma.

The CDR3 sequence: CAWTSSGANVLTF. The CDR3 DNA reads TGTGCCTGGACCTCCTCTGGGGCCAACGTCCTGACTTTC. V usage is TRBV30 and J usage is TRBJ2-6; no clear D gene. CDR1 GTSNPN and CDR2 SVGIG come from the germline V gene (reference sequence). The CDR3 has 13 amino acids. Trimming shortened V by 4 bases and J by 0 bases, and 4 bases separated the two germline ends.